The 6 T cell receptor beta chains presented below share a single source sample, sequenced in a study of T cells in women clearing cervical HPV infection. Profiling relied on immunoSEQ multiplex PCR, and the TCRdb table lists in-frame clones only, not all of them. The sample table includes tens of thousands of clones. The sequenced sample consisted of blood buffy coat. These receptors were collected from a woman between 18 and 69 years old with a cervical HPV16 infection that either progressed to CIN3+ or cleared (not recorded which).

On this clone itself: The CDR3 extends 3 residues past the end of the read, so its final part is completed from the germline J gene. The rearrangement uses TRBV30 and TRBJ1-6; TRBD1 might be the D (5 bases). Between the trimmed V and J ends, which lost 2 bases and 8 bases, there was a span of 10 bases. Looked up from germline, CDR1 is GTSNPN and CDR2 is SVGIG (reference sequence). This CDR3 has 13 residues. The CDR3 sequence is CAWSPSRDSPLHF. CDR3 bases read: TGTGCCTGGAGTCCAAGCAGGGATTCACCC.

Regarding this clone: The read gets to within 3 residues of the CDR3 end, and the germline J gene fills in the rest. The chain has TRBV2 and TRBJ2-3, with 14 bases aligning to TRBD2. The trim removed 1 base at V and 3 bases at J, leaving 0 bases unmatched. The CDR3 spans 16 residues. Germline V gene sequence: CDR1 SNHLY, CDR2 FYNNEI. The covered CDR3 bases are TGTGCCAGCAGTGAAGGGACTAGCGGGGGGACAGATACG. It codes for CASSEGTSGGTDT. The full CDR3 is CASSEGTSGGTDTQYF.

CDR3 DNA (partial): TGTGCCAGCAGCCCCGGGACAGGGAGGGAGACG. This sequence encodes CASSPGTGRET. The whole CDR3 reads CASSPGTGRETQYF. This rearrangement joins TRBV7-6 to TRBJ2-3; TRBD1 matches 9 bases. The CDR3 end is not reached by the read, which stops 3 residues before it; the germline J gene fills it in. Germline CDR1 reads SGHVS; CDR2 reads FNYEAQ. CDR3 length: 14 residues.

About this clone: The read halts 3 residues ahead of the CDR3 end, with the missing end drawn from the germline J gene. The chain recombines TRBV7-6 with TRBJ1-4; possibly TRBD1 for D (5 bases). From germline, CDR1 is SGHVS and CDR2 FNYEAQ. The length of the CDR3 is 17 residues. The CDR3: CASSSSIGLSGANVLFF. CDR3 DNA, as far as it was read: TGTGCCAGCAGCTCGTCCATCGGCCTTTCTGGGGCCAACGTA.

A remark on this clone: Coverage ceases 3 residues before the CDR3 finishes, and the germline J gene fills in the end. This chain connects TRBV7-2 to TRBJ2-1; TRBD1 matches at 8 bases. Germline values: CDR1 SGHTA, CDR2 FQGNSA. This CDR3 spans 12 amino acids. Germline trimming cut 6 bases from V and 9 bases from J; bases unmatched to any gene: 4. CDR3 protein: CASRLTGVEQFF. The CDR3 DNA, read in part, is TGTGCCAGCAGGTTGACAGGGGTTGAG.

With regard to this clone: The read comes to an end 3 residues before the CDR3 does, leaving the germline J gene to fill in the end. The rearrangement joins TRBV2 to TRBJ2-1; TRBD1 is a possible D gene (6 bases). CDR3 length: 16 amino acids. Looked up from germline, CDR1 is SNHLY and CDR2 is FYNNEI. V lost 6 bases and J 2 bases, leaving 17 bases between the germline ends. The DNA read from the CDR3 is TGTGCCAGCAGGCCCACAGGGACCCGCACCTACAATGAG. This encodes CASRPTGTRTYNE. The entire CDR3 reads CASRPTGTRTYNEQFF.